This is a list of T cell receptor beta chains from one sample in a study of shared T cell receptors in the human thymus. Produced via immunoSEQ multiplex PCR; TCRdb's table is partial and in-frame only. The data show hundreds of thousands of clones, approximately 87% seen once. The data were also submitted as part of a second study, on human thymus T cells.

The sequenced material came from thymocytes. The origin of the receptors is a boy in the first two years of life with a congenital heart defect. CDR3s include the opening cysteine and the closing phenylalanine or tryptophan. Fields, in order: clone size, J gene, V gene, D gene, CDR3 protein, CDR3 DNA. A D gene is named only where the DNA matches it firmly. Where a row states a size, it is once, few, many or the class of an expanded clone; other rows omit it.

abundance: few; j_gene: TRBJ2-4; v_gene: TRBV6-1; d_gene: -; CDR3aa: CASSEGPGGPQSKNIQYF; CDR3nt: TGTGCCAGCAGTGAAGGGCCCGGGGGGCCCCAGAGCAAAAACATTCAGTACTTC
abundance: -; j_gene: TRBJ2-3; v_gene: TRBV5-1; d_gene: TRBD2; CDR3aa: CASSLAFGGSGRSQSTDTQYF; CDR3nt: TGCGCCAGCAGCTTGGCCTTTGGGGGTAGCGGGAGGTCCCAGAGCACAGATACGCAGTATTTT
abundance: -; j_gene: TRBJ1-1; v_gene: TRBV28; d_gene: -; CDR3aa: CASNQIRAGVSVTEAFF; CDR3nt: TGTGCCAGCAATCAGATAAGAGCAGGGGTCTCGGTCACTGAAGCTTTCTTT
abundance: -; j_gene: TRBJ1-2; v_gene: TRBV27; d_gene: -; CDR3aa: CASSLSGQVYGYTF; CDR3nt: TGTGCCAGCAGTTTATCGGGGCAGGTCTATGGCTACACCTTC
abundance: -; j_gene: TRBJ2-5; v_gene: TRBV4-1; d_gene: TRBD2; CDR3aa: CASSRTSGQETQYF; CDR3nt: TGCGCCAGCAGTCGGACTAGCGGCCAAGAGACCCAGTACTTC
abundance: -; j_gene: TRBJ1-1; v_gene: TRBV6-4; d_gene: -; CDR3aa: CASRPDRGTEAFF; CDR3nt: TGTGCCAGCAGACCTGACAGAGGCACTGAAGCTTTCTTT
abundance: few; j_gene: TRBJ2-5; v_gene: TRBV9; d_gene: -; CDR3aa: CASSVEVGGPQETQYF; CDR3nt: TGTGCCAGCAGCGTAGAGGTGGGGGGACCCCAAGAGACCCAGTACTTC
abundance: -; j_gene: TRBJ1-1; v_gene: TRBV28; d_gene: -; CDR3aa: CASSRRGIGAFF; CDR3nt: TGTGCCAGCAGTAGGCGAGGCATTGGAGCTTTCTTT
abundance: once; j_gene: TRBJ2-3; v_gene: TRBV5-1; d_gene: -; CDR3aa: CASSLECWGRGTDTQYF; CDR3nt: TGCGCCAGCAGCTTGGAGTGCTGGGGCAGGGGAACAGATACGCAGTATTTT
abundance: -; j_gene: TRBJ1-2; v_gene: TRBV14; d_gene: TRBD1; CDR3aa: CASSQAGQGANGNYGYTF; CDR3nt: TGTGCCAGCAGCCAAGCGGGACAGGGGGCGAACGGTAACTATGGCTACACCTTC
abundance: -; j_gene: TRBJ1-5; v_gene: TRBV27; d_gene: -; CDR3aa: CASSFLLTVQGQPQHF; CDR3nt: TGTGCCAGCAGTTTCCTATTGACAGTCCAGGGGCAGCCCCAGCATTTT
abundance: once; j_gene: TRBJ2-7; v_gene: TRBV14; d_gene: -; CDR3aa: CASSQGVQTTYEQYF; CDR3nt: TGTGCCAGCAGCCAAGGAGTTCAGACTACCTACGAGCAGTACTTC
abundance: -; j_gene: TRBJ2-7; v_gene: TRBV5-1; d_gene: TRBD1; CDR3aa: CASSIGTVPYEQYF; CDR3nt: TGCGCCAGCAGCATCGGGACAGTTCCCTACGAGCAGTACTTC
abundance: -; j_gene: TRBJ2-3; v_gene: TRBV4-3; d_gene: TRBD2; CDR3aa: CASSQEPGGRAVRDTQYF; CDR3nt: TGCGCCAGCAGCCAAGAACCGGGGGGGCGGGCCGTTCGAGATACGCAGTATTTT
abundance: -; j_gene: TRBJ2-1; v_gene: TRBV6-5; d_gene: -; CDR3aa: CASNSRLYNERFF; CDR3nt: TGTGCCAGCAATTCCAGACTCTACAATGAGCGGTTCTTC
abundance: -; j_gene: TRBJ2-3; v_gene: TRBV27; d_gene: TRBD2; CDR3aa: CASSLGARLAGGLKTDTQYF; CDR3nt: TGTGCCAGCAGTTTAGGGGCAAGACTAGCGGGGGGTTTGAAAACAGATACGCAGTATTTT
abundance: once; j_gene: TRBJ1-5; v_gene: TRBV11-2; d_gene: -; CDR3aa: CASSLTQGNQPQHF; CDR3nt: TGTGCCAGCAGCTTAACGCAGGGAAATCAGCCCCAGCATTTT
abundance: -; j_gene: TRBJ1-5; v_gene: TRBV6-8; d_gene: -; CDR3aa: CASIGHRVNQPQHF; CDR3nt: TGTGCCAGCATTGGTCACAGAGTTAATCAGCCCCAGCATTTT
abundance: -; j_gene: TRBJ1-4; v_gene: TRBV27; d_gene: TRBD1; CDR3aa: CASSRRTGGLANEKLFF; CDR3nt: TGTGCCAGCAGTAGGAGGACAGGGGGCCTAGCTAATGAAAAACTGTTTTTT
abundance: -; j_gene: TRBJ1-1; v_gene: TRBV2; d_gene: -; CDR3aa: CASRDTGFLVEAFF; CDR3nt: TGTGCCAGCAGAGATACAGGGTTTCTGGTTGAAGCTTTCTTT
abundance: -; j_gene: TRBJ1-2; v_gene: TRBV25-1; d_gene: -; CDR3aa: CASSQQGHGYTF; CDR3nt: TGTGCCAGCAGCCAACAGGGCCATGGCTACACCTTC
abundance: -; j_gene: TRBJ2-3; v_gene: TRBV5-1; d_gene: -; CDR3aa: CASSCVLAGDTQYF; CDR3nt: TGCGCCAGCAGCTGCGTACTAGCAGGGGATACGCAGTATTTT
abundance: -; j_gene: TRBJ2-7; v_gene: TRBV5-6; d_gene: TRBD1; CDR3aa: CASNGTGVSEQYF; CDR3nt: TGTGCCAGCAATGGGACAGGGGTCTCCGAGCAGTACTTC
abundance: -; j_gene: TRBJ2-1; v_gene: TRBV7-9; d_gene: -; CDR3aa: CASSTSISGTLSYNEQFF; CDR3nt: TGTGCCAGCAGCACCTCCATCTCCGGGACACTCTCCTACAATGAGCAGTTCTTC
abundance: -; j_gene: TRBJ1-3; v_gene: TRBV9; d_gene: TRBD1; CDR3aa: CASSKTGGYENTIYF; CDR3nt: TGTGCCAGCAGCAAGACAGGGGGCTACGAGAACACCATATATTTT
abundance: -; j_gene: TRBJ2-4; v_gene: TRBV7-9; d_gene: -; CDR3aa: CASSLFKLAKNIQYF; CDR3nt: TGTGCCAGCAGCTTATTTAAACTAGCCAAAAACATTCAGTACTTC
abundance: once; j_gene: TRBJ1-2; v_gene: TRBV14; d_gene: TRBD1; CDR3aa: CASSQEWGTADNYGYTF; CDR3nt: TGTGCCAGCAGCCAAGAATGGGGGACAGCCGACAACTATGGCTACACCTTC
abundance: -; j_gene: TRBJ2-4; v_gene: TRBV6-4; d_gene: TRBD2; CDR3aa: CANQGRGAKNIQYF; CDR3nt: TGTGCCAACCAAGGGAGGGGCGCCAAAAACATTCAGTACTTC
abundance: -; j_gene: TRBJ2-7; v_gene: TRBV4-1; d_gene: TRBD1; CDR3aa: CASSQVRDSSYEQYF; CDR3nt: TGCGCCAGCAGCCAAGTAAGGGACAGCTCCTACGAGCAGTACTTC
abundance: -; j_gene: TRBJ2-1; v_gene: TRBV4-1; d_gene: TRBD2; CDR3aa: CASSESGGRARNEQFF; CDR3nt: TGCGCCAGCAGCGAATCAGGCGGGAGGGCCAGGAATGAGCAGTTCTTC
abundance: -; j_gene: TRBJ1-6; v_gene: TRBV5-1; d_gene: TRBD1; CDR3aa: CASSSRTGANSPLHF; CDR3nt: TGCGCCAGCAGCTCTAGGACAGGGGCTAATTCACCCCTCCACTTT
abundance: -; j_gene: TRBJ1-2; v_gene: TRBV25-1; d_gene: TRBD1; CDR3aa: CASSDRTGRDYGYTF; CDR3nt: TGTGCCAGCAGTGACAGGACAGGGAGGGACTATGGCTACACCTTC
abundance: once; j_gene: TRBJ2-3; v_gene: TRBV14; d_gene: TRBD1; CDR3aa: CASSQDAGQGQLALTQYF; CDR3nt: TGTGCCAGCAGCCAAGATGCTGGACAGGGCCAACTAGCTCTGACGCAGTATTTT
abundance: -; j_gene: TRBJ2-1; v_gene: TRBV4-1; d_gene: TRBD2; CDR3aa: CASSQTSGGASYNEQFF; CDR3nt: TGCGCCAGCAGCCAAACTAGCGGGGGGGCATCCTACAATGAGCAGTTCTTC
abundance: -; j_gene: TRBJ1-2; v_gene: TRBV28; d_gene: TRBD1; CDR3aa: CASSFPDATEQGEGYGYTF; CDR3nt: TGTGCCAGCAGTTTCCCAGACGCCACGGAACAGGGGGAAGGCTATGGCTACACCTTC
abundance: -; j_gene: TRBJ2-7; v_gene: TRBV7-8; d_gene: TRBD2; CDR3aa: CASGGLAGYPYEQYF; CDR3nt: TGTGCCTCAGGGGGTCTAGCGGGGTACCCCTACGAGCAGTACTTC
abundance: -; j_gene: TRBJ2-5; v_gene: TRBV14; d_gene: TRBD2; CDR3aa: CASSPIKTSRFAETQYF; CDR3nt: TGTGCCAGCAGCCCTATAAAGACTAGCCGATTTGCGGAGACCCAGTACTTC
abundance: once; j_gene: TRBJ1-1; v_gene: TRBV6-5; d_gene: -; CDR3aa: CASNPDTLNTEAFF; CDR3nt: TGCGCCAGCAACCCGGACACACTGAACACTGAAGCTTTCTTT
abundance: -; j_gene: TRBJ2-1; v_gene: TRBV5-1; d_gene: TRBD1; CDR3aa: CASSPTGQISYNEQFF; CDR3nt: TGCGCCAGCAGCCCCACGGGACAGATCTCCTACAATGAGCAGTTCTTC
abundance: -; j_gene: TRBJ2-7; v_gene: TRBV4-2; d_gene: TRBD2; CDR3aa: CASSQDPAGGSYEQYF; CDR3nt: TGTGCCAGCAGCCAAGATCCAGCGGGGGGCTCCTACGAGCAGTACTTC
abundance: -; j_gene: TRBJ2-2; v_gene: TRBV13; d_gene: TRBD2; CDR3aa: CASSPSLAGGEGTGELFF; CDR3nt: TGTGCCAGCAGCCCTTCGCTAGCGGGGGGGGAAGGCACCGGGGAGCTGTTTTTT
abundance: once; j_gene: TRBJ2-2; v_gene: TRBV28; d_gene: TRBD1; CDR3aa: CASSSTGTGDLTGELFF; CDR3nt: TGTGCCAGCAGTTCTACCGGGACAGGGGACCTCACCGGGGAGCTGTTTTTT
abundance: -; j_gene: TRBJ2-2; v_gene: TRBV25-1; d_gene: TRBD2; CDR3aa: CASSELAGGRSGELFF; CDR3nt: TGTGCCAGCAGTGAGCTAGCGGGGGGGCGTTCCGGGGAGCTGTTTTTT
abundance: -; j_gene: TRBJ2-1; v_gene: TRBV9; d_gene: TRBD2; CDR3aa: CASSLLAGLSSYNEQFF; CDR3nt: TGTGCCAGCAGCCTACTAGCGGGATTGTCGTCCTACAATGAGCAGTTCTTC
abundance: once; j_gene: TRBJ1-2; v_gene: TRBV18; d_gene: TRBD1; CDR3aa: CASSRGGQGTYTF; CDR3nt: TGTGCCAGCTCACGGGGTGGACAGGGGACCTACACCTTC
abundance: -; j_gene: TRBJ2-1; v_gene: TRBV12-5; d_gene: TRBD1; CDR3aa: CASGPGTDENEQFF; CDR3nt: TGTGCTAGTGGTCCGGGGACAGACGAGAATGAGCAGTTCTTC
abundance: -; j_gene: TRBJ2-7; v_gene: TRBV4-3; d_gene: -; CDR3aa: CASSGLGGEQYF; CDR3nt: TGCGCCAGCAGCGGGCTGGGGGGCGAGCAGTACTTC
abundance: -; j_gene: TRBJ2-7; v_gene: TRBV20-1; d_gene: TRBD1; CDR3aa: CSYRGPYEQYF; CDR3nt: TGCAGTTACAGGGGACCCTACGAGCAGTACTTC
abundance: -; j_gene: TRBJ2-7; v_gene: TRBV2; d_gene: -; CDR3aa: CASRTPAYEQYF; CDR3nt: TGTGCCAGCCGTACCCCGGCCTACGAGCAGTACTTC
abundance: -; j_gene: TRBJ1-6; v_gene: TRBV27; d_gene: TRBD1; CDR3aa: CASSDNRGTYNSPLHF; CDR3nt: TGTGCCAGCAGTGACAACAGGGGAACCTATAATTCACCCCTCCACTTT
abundance: -; j_gene: TRBJ2-6; v_gene: TRBV4-3; d_gene: TRBD1; CDR3aa: CASSQEGTEVRGANVLTF; CDR3nt: TGCGCCAGCAGCCAAGAAGGGACAGAGGTCCGGGGGGCCAACGTCCTGACTTTC
abundance: -; j_gene: TRBJ2-7; v_gene: TRBV4-3; d_gene: -; CDR3aa: CASSQDTPGVEQYF; CDR3nt: TGCGCCAGCAGCCAAGATACGCCAGGGGTAGAGCAGTACTTC